This TCR beta chain was observed in a study of shared clonotypes between healthy human individuals. Unsorted PBMCs provided DNA that was sequenced on ten immunoSEQ deep assay plates. Under the authors' procedure: ImmunoSEQ output lacked quality scores and full-length reads, limiting matched filtering. The data were produced by immunoSEQ multiplex PCR, yet TCRdb's version contains in-frame clones alone and is incomplete. V, J and clone size were drawn from that table, and D and trimming were deduced from the DNA. This sample yields around 440,000 clones, of which approximately 80% are seen a single time; 12% belongs to the top ten. The CDR3 sequence is 14 residues long. Germline values: CDR1 MNHEY, CDR2 SVGAGI. Trimming removed 5 bases from V and 8 bases from J; junction bases left unmatched: 8. Comments on this clone: Its antigen is not identified.

General observations from the study: The represented genetic and exposure-history diversity was limited by the small number of donors. The authors sampled blood alone, and tissue repertoires likely differ.

Sequencing was done on a sample of PBMCs. The sequence was obtained from a woman aged 40 to 50 in good health. Some clones in this sample may be carry-over from other donors' samples. V and J are TRBV6-5 and TRBJ1-1, with TRBD1 matching 10 bases. DNA for the CDR3: TGTGCCAGCAGTAAGGACAGGGGGATCGTCGAAGCTTTCTTT. Residues: CASSKDRGIVEAFF.